The 2 T cell receptor beta chains below were found in one sample sequenced in a study of T cells after yellow fever vaccination. TCRdb re-called the 5' RACE reads with MiXCR, one entry per CDR3 protein. The table includes 300,000 to 350,000 distinct CDR3 sequences, 3.5% to 4.5% detected once. The sample here was PBMCs, taken 15 days after the yellow fever booster vaccination. Receptors originate from a man aged 18 to 30 who received the YFV17D yellow fever vaccine.

This clonotype was seen many times. The CDR3 is CSVGQGGTEAFF. CDR3 nucleotide sequence: TGCAGCGTCGGACAGGGGGGGACTGAAGCTTTCTTT. J is TRBJ1-1 and V is TRBV29-1; 10 positions agree with TRBD1. V lost 6 bases and J lost 5; bases outside the gene matches: 3. Germline CDR1 reads SQVTM; CDR2 reads ANQGSEA. The CDR3 runs to 12 residues.

This clonotype was picked up a small number of times. The chain uses TRBV7-9 and TRBJ1-3, with no clear D. The CDR3 extends over 14 amino acids. The germline gives CDR1 SEHNR, CDR2 FQNEAQ (reference sequence). Trimming removed 1 base at V and 0 bases at J, with 4 bases between. In DNA form, the CDR3 reads TGTGCCAGCAGCTTAGACCGCTCTGGAAACACCATATATTTT. It yields the protein CASSLDRSGNTIYF. The full variable domain, in which reference TRBV7-9 and TRBJ1-3 provide the parts outside the CDR3, is DTGVSQNPRHKITKRGQNVTFRCDPISEHNRLYWYRQTLGQGPEFLTYFQNEAQLEKSRLLSDRFSAERPKGSFSTLEIQRTEQGDSAMYLCASSLDRSGNTIYFGEGSWLTVV.